The table lists the clone carrying this T cell receptor (beta chain) with a few counts. The antigen is undetermined. The time point denotes: pre-sensitization, week 0. This sample's treatment: therapeutic diphenylcyclopropenone sensitization with weekly scalp DPC. This entry is derived from a study of human T cells and chemical hapten exposure. The overall study: The sensitizer, 2% DPC, was used on roughly 2 cm by roughly 2 cm of upper inner arm skin.

Study-wide results and caveats: Those TCRs sitting above 1 in 1000 frequency stayed the same with DPC sensitization.

Library construction involved attaching unique molecular identifiers to individual cDNA molecules, which allowed quantitative, reproducible TCR counting. TCRdb used MiXCR to reprocess the RACE reads, holding one entry per CDR3 protein. This table has fewer than 350,000 distinct CDR3 sequences, around 7% appearing once. The V segment lost 4 bases and the J segment 1 base; nucleotides outside the gene matches: 10. This CDR3 spans 18 amino acids. The germline gives CDR1 SGHRS, CDR2 YFSETQ. The starting material was whole blood, obtained in connection with sensitization to the hapten diphenylcyclopropenone (DPC). This clonotype originated in a man younger than 30 with alopecia areata. Some clones in this sample may be carry-over from other donors' samples. The chain links TRBV5-1 to TRBJ2-3, with 12 bases aligning to TRBD1. CDR3 in amino acids: CASSPNRDRGHRTDTQYF. For the CDR3, the DNA is TGCGCCAGCAGCCCCAACCGGGACAGGGGGCATCGCACAGATACGCAGTATTTT.